What follows describes a single T cell receptor beta chain. Antigen unknown. The CDR3 consists of 12 residues. The V gene's germline CDR1 is MDHEN and CDR2 SYDVKM. The V and J ends lost 10 bases and 2 bases, in that order; junction bases with no gene match: 2. Likely unrecorded immune exposures existed in these nominally healthy donors. The data derive from a study of cytomegalovirus exposure and HLA in healthy donors. Study-level background: An early data release held tens of millions of unique TCRs from HLA-typed donors. Study outcomes and limitations: Researchers catalogued over 150 TCR beta chains as cytomegalovirus-associated. Association with HLA alleles at 0.05 false discovery rate was found for some 18,000 TCR beta sequences in a later analysis.

The PCR employed 60 Vbeta primers together with 13 Jbeta primers. Sequencing used immunoSEQ multiplex PCR; TCRdb keeps in-frame clones, though not all of them. Its table lists under 90,000 clones. The chain uses TRBV28 and TRBJ1-2; TRBD1 aligns across 9 bases. Sequencing used PBMCs. This TCR was recovered from a man in his fifties in good health and CMV-seropositive. CDR3 nucleotides: TGTGCCACCGGGACAGGGAACTATGGCTACACCTTC. It codes for CATGTGNYGYTF.